A single sample gave rise to the 30 T cell receptor beta chains below, sequenced in a study of T cell responses to AZD1222 COVID-19 vaccine. Profiled with immunoSEQ multiplex PCR; TCRdb holds only in-frame clones, not every one. Here the sample spans about 200,000 clones, approximately 94% being singletons. Sequenced material: peripheral blood, taken 28 days after the second dose of the MenACWY control vaccine. The receptors were sampled from an adult who received the MenACWY meningococcal vaccine as a control.

DNA of the CDR3: TGTGCCAGCAGCAAGTCCGGGGGCAAAAACATTCAGTACTTC. It codes for CASSKSGGKNIQYF. The chain uses TRBV2 and TRBJ2-4; D is possibly TRBD2 (6 bases). Deletions cut 6 bases from V and 3 bases from J, with 12 bases between. Germline CDR1 SNHLY, CDR2 FYNNEI. This CDR3 region has 14 residues. The entire variable domain, with the rest obtained from reference TRBV2 and TRBJ2-4, is as follows: EPEVTQTPSHQVTQMGQEVILRCVPISNHLYFYWYRQILGQKVEFLVSFYNNEISEKSEIFDDQFSVERPDGSNFTLKIRSTKLEDSAMYFCASSKSGGKNIQYFGAGTRLSVL.

The genes are TRBV28 and TRBJ1-4; D gene unclear. Trimming cost V 6 bases and J 5 bases, with 13 bases left between them. The CDR3 totals 14 residues. CDR1 MDHEN and CDR2 SYDVKM come from the germline V gene. The CDR3 reads CASRLLWGNEKLFF. DNA of the CDR3: TGTGCCAGCAGGCTACTTTGGGGAAATGAAAAACTGTTTTTT.

The V and J genes are TRBV5-3 and TRBJ2-3; the match to TRBD2 covers 13 bases. Being an ORF, TRBV5-3 has a function that is uncertain. After removal of 2 bases from V and 3 bases from J, the junction contained 3 bases not matched to a gene. The CDR3 loop spans 16 amino acids. CDR3 in amino acids: CARSFRTSGRTDTQYF. The CDR3 DNA reads as TGTGCCAGAAGCTTTCGGACTAGCGGGAGAACAGATACGCAGTATTTT.

The rearrangement uses TRBV7-8 and TRBJ2-7; possibly TRBD1 or TRBD2 for D (5 bases each). V gave up 4 bases and J gave up 5 bases, with 15 bases separating them. This CDR3 spans 14 amino acids. Germline CDR1 SGHVS, CDR2 FQNEAQ. The CDR3 protein is CASSSRGGPDEQYF. The CDR3 region has the DNA TGTGCCAGCAGCTCCCGGGGCGGGCCTGACGAGCAGTACTTC.

This clone appeared a single time. The V gene is TRBV27, the J gene TRBJ2-7; D gene ambiguous. CDR1 and CDR2 (germline): MNHEY, SMNVEV (reference sequence). CDR3 size: 16 residues. Deletions cut 6 bases from V and 2 bases from J, with 20 bases between. The chain's CDR3 is CASSGRLSATTYEQYF. CDR3 nucleotide sequence: TGTGCCAGCAGCGGTCGTTTATCCGCGACCACCTACGAGCAGTACTTC.

The chain is built from TRBV27 and TRBJ2-3; maybe TRBD2 (5 bases). The CDR3 totals 18 residues. The ends were cut back, 2 bases at V and 5 bases at J, with 23 bases in the middle. Germline CDR1 and CDR2: MNHEY and SMNVEV (reference sequence). Here the CDR3 reads CASSLMAGPPFGIDTQYF. CDR3 in DNA: TGTGCCAGCAGTTTAATGGCGGGCCCTCCCTTTGGGATAGATACGCAGTATTTT.

V gene TRBV30 combines with J gene TRBJ1-5; 10 nucleotides agree with TRBD1. The CDR3 is made up of 14 amino acids. The ends lost 4 bases at V and 7 bases at J; junction bases unmatched: 7. Germline CDR1 is GTSNPN and CDR2 is SVGIG (reference sequence). CDR3 region: CAWMGQGPRQPQHF. The CDR3 coding sequence is TGTGCCTGGATGGGACAGGGGCCCCGGCAGCCCCAGCATTTT.

The V gene is TRBV28, the J gene TRBJ1-1; no clear D. Germline V gives CDR1 MDHEN, CDR2 SYDVKM. With 8 bases removed from V and 1 base from J, the gap between germline ends came to 20 bases. There are 16 residues in the CDR3. CDR3 amino acids: CASDEGYRGENTEAFF. CDR3 nucleotides: TGTGCCAGCGACGAGGGCTACCGAGGCGAGAACACTGAAGCTTTCTTT.

This chain connects TRBV5-5 to TRBJ1-3; unclear D gene. The CDR3 is 15 residues long. Trimming pared 1 base from V and 0 bases from J, leaving 8 bases between. The germline gives CDR1 SGHKS, CDR2 YYEKEE (reference sequence). CDR3 nucleotide sequence: TGTGCCAGCAGCTTGACAGTAAACTCTGGAAACACCATATATTTT. Translated, it gives CASSLTVNSGNTIYF.

The chain joins TRBV27 to TRBJ2-7; 8 bases agree with TRBD2. The germline V gene encodes CDR1 MNHEY and CDR2 SMNVEV (reference sequence). The V gene end was trimmed by 7 bases and the J gene end by 0 bases; junction bases not matched to a gene: 5. CDR3 size: 14 residues. CDR3 DNA sequence: TGTGCCAGCAAGGGGCGGGAGGCCTCCTACGAGCAGTACTTC. It encodes CASKGREASYEQYF.

The rearrangement uses TRBV19 and TRBJ2-7, with D tentatively TRBD2 (6 bases). Germline V CDR1 and CDR2: LNHDA, SQIVND (reference sequence). The V and J ends lost 3 bases and 2 bases respectively, with 14 bases between them. The CDR3 totals 15 residues. The CDR3 loop reads CASSISGGTTYEQYF. CDR3 DNA: TGTGCCAGTAGTATTTCTGGCGGGACGACCTACGAGCAGTACTTC.

This chain uses TRBV5-6 with TRBJ1-1; D unresolved. Trimming pared 0 bases from V and 1 base from J, leaving 7 bases between. The CDR3 has 14 amino acids. CDR1 and CDR2 from the germline V gene are SGHDT and YYEEEE. CDR3 sequence reads: CASSLGESNTEAFF. The CDR3 nucleotides read TGTGCCAGCAGCTTGGGGGAGTCGAACACTGAAGCTTTCTTT.

The chain combines TRBV27 with TRBJ2-1; 13 bases are a match to TRBD2. V lost 5 bases and J lost 5; bases outside the gene matches: 9. Germline V gene data show CDR1 as MNHEY and CDR2 as SMNVEV (reference sequence). The CDR3 extends over 17 amino acids. The CDR3 sequence: CASSPRLAGGLNNEQFF. As DNA, the CDR3 is TGTGCCAGCAGTCCGAGACTAGCGGGAGGCCTAAACAATGAGCAGTTCTTC.

The chain joins TRBV27 to TRBJ1-4; a weak D match, TRBD1 (5 bases). Between the trimmed V and J ends, which lost 5 bases and 8 bases, there was a span of 12 bases. The germline V gene encodes CDR1 MNHEY and CDR2 SMNVEV (reference sequence). The CDR3 runs 13 residues. The CDR3 DNA follows: TGTGCCAGCAGTCCACCAAGGGGAGAAAAACTGTTTTTT. Its translation: CASSPPRGEKLFF.

V is TRBV29-1 and J is TRBJ2-5; 12 bases are shared with TRBD2. V was pared by 8 bases and J by 2 bases, with 6 bases of the junction left unmatched. The CDR3 length is 14 residues. CDR1 is SQVTM and CDR2 is ANQGSEA in the germline V gene. The CDR3 DNA follows: TGCAGCATTCTAGCGGGAGGGCTGCAAGAGACCCAGTACTTC. Translating gives CSILAGGLQETQYF.

The chain is built from TRBV7-3 and TRBJ1-1; D remains ambiguous. Germline lookup yields CDR1 SGHTA and CDR2 FQGTGA. V lost 3 bases and J lost 8, with 13 bases in between. The CDR3 length is 13 residues. The CDR3, as DNA: TGTGCCAGCAGCTTTGGGTCCCATGGCGAAGCTTTCTTT. Translation gives CASSFGSHGEAFF.

Details on this clone: Distinct nucleotide sequences in the sample also encode this CDR3. The chain has TRBV19 and TRBJ2-7; perhaps TRBD1 as D (6 bases). Germline V gene data show CDR1 as LNHDA and CDR2 as SQIVND (reference sequence). V lost 4 bases to trimming and J lost 0 bases, with 10 bases between them. CDR3 length equals 14 residues. This CDR3 reads CASSRTGSSYEQYF. The CDR3 DNA reads TGTGCCAGTAGTAGAACAGGGAGCTCCTACGAGCAGTACTTC.

The chain recombines TRBV4-2 with TRBJ2-1, with D perhaps matching TRBD1 or TRBD2 (6 bases each). The V end lost 7 bases, the J end lost 4 bases, and 17 bases lay between the germline ends. The germline CDR1 and CDR2 sequences are LGHNA and YNFKEQ. The CDR3 runs 15 residues. The CDR3 DNA sequence: TGTGCCAGCACACCGGGGGACAAGCCTTACAATGAGCAGTTCTTC. It translates to CASTPGDKPYNEQFF.

CDR3 amino acids: CSVETRDRPMNTEAFF. The DNA for the CDR3 is TGCAGCGTTGAGACCCGGGACAGACCCATGAACACTGAAGCTTTCTTT. The V and J genes are TRBV29-1 and TRBJ1-1; 7 bases match TRBD1. The V segment lost 3 bases and the J segment 0 bases; nucleotides outside the gene matches: 10. Germline values: CDR1 SQVTM, CDR2 ANQGSEA. The CDR3 contains 16 residues.

The chain is built from TRBV3-1 (or the pseudogene TRBV3-2) and TRBJ2-7; 9 bases map to TRBD2. The germline V gene encodes CDR1 LGHDT and CDR2 YNNKEL (reference sequence). The junction had 5 bases not matched to a gene; V was cut back by 0 bases and J by 2 bases. The CDR3 consists of 16 residues. As DNA, the CDR3 is TGTGCCAGCAGCCAAGATCGGCTAGCGGGGACCTACGAGCAGTACTTC. Its protein product is CASSQDRLAGTYEQYF.

The chain has TRBV9 and TRBJ1-3; D may be TRBD1 (5 bases). Germline V CDR1 and CDR2: SGDLS, YYNGEE. This CDR3 has 14 residues. The V end lost 4 bases, the J end lost 3 bases, and 11 bases lay between the germline ends. CDR3 in DNA: TGTGCCAGCAGCATCGACAGAGTTGGAAACACCATATATTTT. Amino acid sequence: CASSIDRVGNTIYF.

CDR3 sequence: CSAERGNTGELFF. The CDR3 DNA is TGCAGCGCCGAGCGGGGTAACACCGGGGAGCTGTTTTTT. The gene calls are TRBV29-1 and TRBJ2-2; TRBD2 aligns across 7 bases. V lost 7 bases, J lost 2 bases, and 4 bases stayed unmatched. CDR1 and CDR2 from the germline V gene are SQVTM and ANQGSEA. The CDR3 extends over 13 amino acids.

The chain has TRBV11-3 and TRBJ2-3, with TRBD1 identical over 10 bases. This CDR3 region has 15 residues. In germline, CDR1 is SGHNT, CDR2 YENEEA. J lost 4 bases, V lost 5 bases, and 6 bases had no gene match. CDR3 protein: CASSPGTGAADTQYF. The CDR3 nucleotides read TGTGCCAGCAGCCCCGGGACAGGGGCGGCAGATACGCAGTATTTT.

The CDR3 sequence is CASSPTAPSGDYEQYF. The CDR3 region has the DNA TGTGCCAGCAGTCCGACAGCCCCTAGCGGGGACTACGAGCAGTACTTC. The chain couples TRBV27 to TRBJ2-7, with 9 nucleotides matching TRBD2. The CDR3 covers 16 residues. Germline V gene sequence: CDR1 MNHEY, CDR2 SMNVEV (reference sequence). Trimming removed 5 bases from V and 3 bases from J; junction bases left unmatched: 11.

The genes are TRBV11-3 and TRBJ2-2; 13 bases are a match to TRBD2. The CDR3 has 18 residues. V shed 5 bases and J 5 bases; nucleotides not matched to a gene: 11. Looked up from germline, CDR1 is SGHNT and CDR2 is YENEEA. The CDR3 reads CASSPGGLAGRGTGELFF. The CDR3 DNA sequence: TGTGCCAGCAGCCCGGGGGGACTAGCGGGAAGAGGGACCGGGGAGCTGTTTTTT.

The chain combines TRBV6-5 with TRBJ2-7; TRBD2 is a possible D gene (6 bases). Trimming stripped 6 bases from V and 3 bases from J, with 15 bases between. CDR1 is MNHEY, CDR2 SVGAGI, per germline. The CDR3 consists of 14 residues. The CDR3 coding sequence is TGTGCCAGCAGACCCTCGGGACTCGTCTACGAGCAGTACTTC. Amino acid sequence: CASRPSGLVYEQYF.

CDR3 loop: CASSLDLSRGPGYEQYF. The DNA for the CDR3 is TGTGCCAGCAGCTTAGATCTCAGCAGGGGCCCTGGCTACGAGCAGTACTTC. The chain uses TRBV7-2 and TRBJ2-7; TRBD1 is a possible D gene (6 bases). CDR1 is SGHTA and CDR2 is FQGNSA in the germline V gene. V lost 1 base, J lost 3 bases, and 19 bases lay in between. This CDR3 is built from 17 residues.

Comment on this clone: This sample also contains other DNA sequences that code for the same CDR3. The chain combines TRBV19 with TRBJ1-1, with D unresolved. In germline, CDR1 is LNHDA, CDR2 SQIVND (reference sequence). The CDR3 is 10 amino acids. V lost 6 bases to trimming and J lost 1 base, with 0 bases between them. CDR3 in DNA: TGTGCCAGTAGGAACACTGAAGCTTTCTTT. Translation gives CASRNTEAFF.

The chain has TRBV12-3 or TRBV12-4 and TRBJ1-5, with unresolved D. The CDR3 length is 12 residues. V lost 2 bases, J lost 6 bases, and 5 bases lay in between. As DNA, the CDR3 is TGTGCCAGCAGTTTAAACCCTCAGCCCCAGCATTTT. Translation: CASSLNPQPQHF.

In this sample, this clone turned up a few times. The chain joins TRBV2 to TRBJ2-1, with 8 bases identical to TRBD1. This CDR3 contains 13 residues. The J segment lost 5 bases and the V segment lost 5 bases, leaving 2 bases of the junction unmatched. CDR1 is SNHLY, CDR2 FYNNEI, per germline. The CDR3 protein is CASSTDRDNEQFF. The CDR3 nucleotides read TGTGCCAGCAGTACGGACAGGGACAATGAGCAGTTCTTC.